The sequence of this T cell receptor (beta chain) was determined in a study of T-cell reconstitution after alpha-beta-depleted transplantation in children. Study results and limitations: From surviving recipient T cells and thymic progenitors came the high day-60 TCRbeta diversity observed in some patients.

Unique molecular identifiers were incorporated during preparation of the TCRbeta library. TCRdb re-derived calls from the PCR reads in MiXCR, one entry per CDR3 protein. The top ten clones hold around 43% of a sample with hundreds of thousands of distinct CDR3 sequences, around 15% of them seen once. To note about this clonotype: Its matching antigen is unknown.

The input for sequencing was PBMCs, mostly from graft donor cells, taken 360 days after TCRalphabeta/CD19-depleted stem cell transplant. This clonotype originated in a male patient between 2 and 15 years old who had a stem cell transplant for acute lymphoblastic leukemia, so the T cells may come from the graft donor.

Here the CDR3 reads CASSSLIGRGQGRHEQYF. CDR3 nucleotides: TGCGCCAGCAGCTCATTAATTGGTAGGGGACAGGGTCGTCACGAGCAGTACTTC. V gene TRBV5-1 combines with J gene TRBJ2-7; 9 nucleotides align to TRBD1. The germline CDR1 and CDR2 sequences are SGHRS and YFSETQ. V lost 3 bases, J lost 5 bases, and 18 bases stayed unmatched. This CDR3 is built from 18 residues.